These 28 T cell receptor beta chains were all obtained from the same sample, sequenced in a study of T cell changes during pregnancy in multiple sclerosis. Libraries were prepared by immunoSEQ multiplex PCR; TCRdb keeps only in-frame clonotypes and omits some of them. The sample consists of about 93,000 clones, roughly nine tenths of them appearing once. Here the sequenced sample was peripheral blood, taken after pregnancy. These receptors were obtained from a female donor in good health, enrolled as a control in a pregnancy study.

V and J are TRBV12-5 and TRBJ2-3, with 7 bases aligning to TRBD1. CDR1 LGHNT and CDR2 FRNRAP come from the germline V gene. The length of the CDR3 is 14 residues. The V segment lost 5 bases and the J segment 6 bases; nucleotides outside the gene matches: 8. The CDR3 DNA follows: TGTGCTAGTGGTCCCGGACAGGTCTCCGATACGCAGTATTTT. Its protein product is CASGPGQVSDTQYF.

This chain links TRBV4-2 with TRBJ2-2; TRBD2 matches 7 bases. The CDR3 sequence is 16 residues long. Trimming removed 1 base from V and 5 bases from J; junction bases left unmatched: 7. Germline CDR1 and CDR2: LGHNA and YNFKEQ. This CDR3 reads CASSQVTSLLTGELFF. The CDR3 nucleotides read TGTGCCAGCAGCCAAGTGACTAGCCTTCTTACCGGGGAGCTGTTTTTT.

The gene calls are TRBV7-2 and TRBJ2-7, with D perhaps TRBD2 (6 bases). Germline CDR1 and CDR2: SGHTA and FQGNSA. The CDR3 consists of 13 residues. Trimming shortened V by 3 bases and J by 2 bases, and 8 bases separated the two germline ends. CDR3 loop: CASSFWGAYEQYF. The CDR3 nucleotides read TGTGCCAGCAGCTTCTGGGGGGCCTACGAGCAGTACTTC.

The chain joins TRBV28 to TRBJ1-2, with 8 bases lining up with TRBD1. Germline values: CDR1 MDHEN, CDR2 SYDVKM. CDR3 size: 14 residues. J was trimmed by 4 bases and V by 6 bases; bases with no gene match: 7. Here the CDR3 DNA reads TGTGCCAGCAGGGCCGACAGGGGCGGCTATGGCTACACCTTC. Its protein is CASRADRGGYGYTF.

This clone has just a few counts. This chain uses TRBV2 with TRBJ1-6; D is unclear. The CDR3 is 14 amino acids. Germline CDR1 is SNHLY and CDR2 is FYNNEI. The V gene lost 8 bases and the J gene lost 5 bases, with 13 bases spanning the gap. CDR3 nucleotide sequence: TGTGCCAGCTCCCGGGTTAGCGATAATTCACCCCTCCACTTT. Its protein product is CASSRVSDNSPLHF.

V and J are TRBV7-3 and TRBJ2-7; 8 bases are shared with TRBD2. The length of the CDR3 is 16 residues. V lost 2 bases and J lost 2; bases outside the gene matches: 8. CDR1 and CDR2 from the germline V gene are SGHTA and FQGTGA. Here the CDR3 reads CASSLGGREAAYEQYF. The CDR3 bases are TGTGCCAGCAGCTTAGGAGGGCGGGAGGCAGCCTACGAGCAGTACTTC.

The chain recombines TRBV18 with TRBJ2-4, with a possible D match to TRBD1 (6 bases). The V and J ends lost 6 bases and 0 bases respectively, with 15 bases between them. The length of the CDR3 is 16 residues. Germline V CDR1 and CDR2: KGHSH, LQKENI. CDR3 nucleotides: TGTGCCAGCTCCGCCTTAGGGGGTTTAGCCAAAAACATTCAGTACTTC. Protein product: CASSALGGLAKNIQYF.

The V call is TRBV19, the J call TRBJ1-2; 7 nucleotides match TRBD1. The CDR3 spans 13 residues. V lost 8 bases and J lost 4; bases outside the gene matches: 7. CDR1 LNHDA and CDR2 SQIVND come from the germline V gene (reference sequence). The DNA for the CDR3 is TGTGCCAGTGCTGACAGGGACCTCTATGGCTACACCTTC. It codes for CASADRDLYGYTF.

The chain joins TRBV19 to TRBJ2-3, with D uncertain. The length of the CDR3 is 13 residues. V lost 5 bases to trimming and J lost 6 bases, with 12 bases between them. The germline V gene has CDR1 LNHDA and CDR2 SQIVND (reference sequence). CDR3 region: CASSPRIFDTQYF. The DNA of the CDR3 is TGTGCCAGTAGTCCCCGTATTTTTGATACGCAGTATTTT. Filled out from reference TRBV19 and TRBJ2-3, the complete variable domain reads DGGITQSPKYLFRKEGQNVTLSCEQNLNHDAMYWYRQDPGQGLRLIYYSQIVNDFQKGDIAEGYSVSREKKESFPLTVTSAQKNPTAFYLCASSPRIFDTQYFGPGTRLTVL.

The genes are TRBV27 and TRBJ1-6, with D maybe TRBD1 (5 bases). Germline CDR1 MNHEY, CDR2 SMNVEV (reference sequence). The CDR3 length is 15 residues. The V and J ends lost 2 bases and 4 bases respectively, with 9 bases between them. CDR3 coding DNA: TGTGCCAGCAGTTTAGAGGGGAGGTATAATTCACCCCTCCACTTT. Its protein is CASSLEGRYNSPLHF.

The V gene is TRBV6-1, the J gene TRBJ1-3; D might be TRBD1 (5 bases). With 3 bases removed from V and 0 bases from J, the gap between germline ends came to 12 bases. Germline assignment: CDR1 MNHNS and CDR2 SASEGT. The CDR3 sequence is 16 residues long. The CDR3 reads CASSDRAGFSGNTIYF. The CDR3 region has the DNA TGTGCCAGCAGTGACAGGGCTGGGTTCTCTGGAAACACCATATATTTT.

J is TRBJ2-5 and V is TRBV7-8; possible D gene TRBD1, 5 bases. The end of the DNA aligns better with TRBJ2-7, so the J call may be wrong. The germline CDR1 and CDR2 sequences are SGHVS and FQNEAQ. CDR3 size: 13 residues. The CDR3 loop reads CASSFLQGSEQYF. The CDR3 DNA reads TGTGCCAGCAGCTTTCTCCAGGGAAGCGAGCAGTACTTC.

The rearrangement uses TRBV10-3 and TRBJ2-3, with a possible D match to TRBD2 (5 bases). V dropped 6 bases and J dropped 0 bases, with 10 bases sitting between them. This CDR3 region has 14 residues. Germline V gene lookup returns CDR1 ENHRY and CDR2 SYGVKD. The CDR3 nucleotides are TGTGCCATCAGGGGAGAGCCTAGCACAGATACGCAGTATTTT. Translating it yields CAIRGEPSTDTQYF.

The chain has TRBV23-1 and TRBJ1-4; a weak D match, TRBD1 (5 bases). TRBV23-1 qualifies as an ORF whose function is uncertain. Trimming shortened V by 4 bases and J by 5 bases, and 14 bases separated the two germline ends. The CDR3 sequence is 15 residues long. DNA of the CDR3: TGCGCCAGCAGTCGACCGGACATCCTAAATGAAAAACTGTTTTTT. Protein product: CASSRPDILNEKLFF.

J is TRBJ1-2 and V is TRBV7-2, with TRBD1 matching 7 bases. Germline V gene data show CDR1 as SGHTA and CDR2 as FQGNSA. The V segment lost 4 bases and the J segment 4 bases; nucleotides outside the gene matches: 6. This CDR3 contains 14 residues. The CDR3 DNA reads as TGTGCCAGCAGCTCCCCGACAGGGCGCTATGGCTACACCTTC. Translating it yields CASSSPTGRYGYTF.

This rearrangement joins TRBV19 to TRBJ2-5, with D possibly TRBD2 on 6 matching bases. The V gene's germline CDR1 is LNHDA and CDR2 SQIVND (reference sequence). Trimming cost V 6 bases and J 2 bases, with 10 bases left between them. There are 13 residues in the CDR3. The CDR3, as DNA: TGTGCCAGTAGGCGAGCGGGTCAAGAGACCCAGTACTTC. Amino acid sequence: CASRRAGQETQYF.

The chain uses TRBV6-5 and TRBJ2-3; a weak D match, TRBD1 (6 bases). Trimming took 4 bases from V and 4 from J, leaving 9 bases between them. The CDR3 is 13 amino acids. Germline CDR1 MNHEY, CDR2 SVGAGI. The CDR3 sequence: CASSSGVADTQYF. The CDR3 DNA sequence: TGTGCCAGCAGTTCAGGGGTTGCAGATACGCAGTATTTT.

This clone has more than one count but fewer than ten. The chain combines TRBV7-9 with TRBJ1-6, with no clear D. Germline V gene lookup returns CDR1 SEHNR and CDR2 FQNEAQ (reference sequence). V shed 2 bases and J shed 7 bases, with 3 bases lying between them. This CDR3 has 12 residues. CDR3 nucleotides: TGTGCCAGCAGCTTAACAAATTCACCCCTCCACTTT. Its protein is CASSLTNSPLHF. Filled out from reference TRBV7-9 and TRBJ1-6, the complete variable domain reads DTGVSQNPRHKITKRGQNVTFRCDPISEHNRLYWYRQTLGQGPEFLTYFQNEAQLEKSRLLSDRFSAERPKGSFSTLEIQRTEQGDSAMYLCASSLTNSPLHFGNGTRLTVT.

The rearrangement uses TRBV28 and TRBJ2-4; 8 bases match TRBD1. Germline CDR1 reads MDHEN; CDR2 reads SYDVKM. The CDR3 runs 15 residues. Germline trimming cut 4 bases from V and 9 bases from J; bases unmatched to any gene: 11. The CDR3 protein is CASSSGTTGVGIQYF. DNA for the CDR3: TGTGCCAGCAGTTCAGGTACGACAGGGGTAGGCATTCAGTACTTC.

The genes are TRBV7-2 and TRBJ1-5, with TRBD1 matching 8 bases. Losses at the gene ends were 3 bases for V and 0 bases for J; bases not matched to a gene: 10. The CDR3 is 18 amino acids. CDR1 is SGHTA and CDR2 is FQGNSA in the germline V gene. In nucleotides, the CDR3 is TGTGCCAGCAGCTTCCCTGACAGGGGCCAGCATAGCAATCAGCCCCAGCATTTT. Protein: CASSFPDRGQHSNQPQHF.

This rearrangement joins TRBV6-4 to TRBJ2-7; D might be TRBD2 (5 bases). Germline-derived CDR1 and CDR2 are MRHNA and SNTAGT. The CDR3 has 14 amino acids. Deletions cut 1 base from V and 2 bases from J, with 9 bases between. In DNA, the CDR3 is TGTGCCAGCAGTGACTTAGGGAGAGCCTACGAGCAGTACTTC. It is translated as CASSDLGRAYEQYF.

This chain links TRBV29-1 with TRBJ1-1; 7 nucleotides line up with TRBD1. This CDR3 contains 12 residues. CDR1 SQVTM and CDR2 ANQGSEA come from the germline V gene. Trimming took 4 bases from V and 10 from J; bases not matched to a gene: 9. CDR3 nucleotides: TGCAGCGTTGTAAGACAGGGACTGGGAGCTTTCTTT. Translation: CSVVRQGLGAFF.

The chain uses TRBV7-8 and TRBJ1-1, with unresolved D. Trimming cost V 5 bases and J 0 bases, with 7 bases left between them. The CDR3 length is 13 residues. Germline V gene sequence: CDR1 SGHVS, CDR2 FQNEAQ. This chain's CDR3 is CASSPGLNTEAFF. The CDR3 DNA reads TGTGCCAGCAGCCCGGGTCTGAACACTGAAGCTTTCTTT. Full variable domain (remainder filled in from reference TRBV7-8 and TRBJ1-1): GAGVSQSPRYKVAKRGQDVALRCDPISGHVSLFWYQQALGQGPEFLTYFQNEAQLDKSGLPSDRFFAERPEGSVSTLKIQRTQQEDSAVYLCASSPGLNTEAFFGQGTRLTVV.

This clone was detected once. The rearrangement uses TRBV7-8 and TRBJ2-1, with 11 bases fitting TRBD2. V was pared by 1 base and J by 4 bases, with 0 bases of the junction left unmatched. This CDR3 is built from 15 residues. Germline assignment: CDR1 SGHVS and CDR2 FQNEAQ. CDR3 nucleotides: TGTGCCAGCAGCTTAGGGACTAGCGGGTACAATGAGCAGTTCTTC. This sequence encodes CASSLGTSGYNEQFF.

CDR3 amino acids: CASSSTGPYGYTF. The CDR3 DNA is TGTGCCAGCAGTTCGACAGGTCCCTATGGCTACACCTTC. V gene TRBV28 combines with J gene TRBJ1-2; D perhaps matches TRBD1 (6 bases). The CDR3 has 13 residues. In germline, CDR1 is MDHEN, CDR2 SYDVKM. V was clipped by 4 bases and J by 4 bases, with 10 bases between them.

The rearrangement links TRBV4-3 to TRBJ1-3; D may be TRBD1 (5 bases). Germline V gene lookup returns CDR1 LGHNA and CDR2 YSLEER. Trimming left V 1 base short and J 7 bases short, with 17 bases between. This CDR3 is built from 16 residues. DNA of the CDR3: TGCGCCAGCAGCCAAGTGGGTTTTGCAGGGCTCAACACCATATATTTT. Translated, it gives CASSQVGFAGLNTIYF.

The rearrangement joins TRBV29-1 to TRBJ2-1, with 8 bases matching TRBD2. The CDR3 is 13 residues long. CDR1 is SQVTM and CDR2 is ANQGSEA in the germline V gene. V lost 3 bases to trimming and J lost 6 bases; unmatched junction nucleotides: 4. The DNA of the CDR3 is TGCAGCGTTGACGGGAGGGGACCCAATGAGCAGTTCTTC. It yields the protein CSVDGRGPNEQFF.

Comment on this clone: Mismatch with germline at one junction end may stem from a read error. The chain links TRBV7-3 to TRBJ1-3, with D possibly being TRBD1 (5 bases). Germline assignment: CDR1 SGHTA and CDR2 FQGTGA. The CDR3 is made up of 15 amino acids. The CDR3 protein is CASSSLGGNGDTIYF. The CDR3 DNA reads TGTGCCAGCAGCTCCTTGGGGGGGAATGGAGACACCATATATTTT.